A selection of T cell receptor beta chains follows, all from one sample in a study of blood T cells in healthy people across ages. Using its own MiXCR run on the 5' RACE reads, TCRdb lists one record per CDR3 protein. This table holds approximately 690,000 distinct CDR3 sequences, 40% to 50% found once. Sequenced: blood. The source of these receptors is an elderly man in good health. CDR3s include the opening cysteine and the closing phenylalanine or tryptophan. A D gene is named only where the DNA matches it firmly. The size field is filled for only some rows; it gives once, few, many or a size class.

clone size | CDR3 length | D gene | J gene | V gene | CDR3 DNA | CDR3 protein
NA | 15 | NA | TRBJ2-5 | TRBV4-1 | TGCGCCAGCAGCCAAGATACAGTCCTCCAAGAGACCCAGTACTTC | CASSQDTVLQETQYF
NA | 16 | NA | TRBJ2-2 | TRBV10-3 | TGTGCCAGCAGCCCCCCGGGGCAGGGGTTCACCGGGGAGCTGTTTTTT | CASSPPGQGFTGELFF
few | 13 | NA | TRBJ2-1 | TRBV24-1 | TGTGCCACCAGGGGCAACGTCTACAATGAGCAGTTCTTC | CATRGNVYNEQFF
NA | 16 | NA | TRBJ2-5 | TRBV5-1 | TGCGCCAGCAGCGTCCTGGGAAGCGGGCCCGGGGAGACCCAGTACTTC | CASSVLGSGPGETQYF
few | 15 | NA | TRBJ1-6 | TRBV7-6 | TGTGCCAGCAGCCCCTGGGCAGGGAACGACTCACCCCTCCACTTT | CASSPWAGNDSPLHF
few | 14 | NA | TRBJ1-5 | TRBV29-1 | TGCAGCGTTGGGGGTGGACGGTCCAATCAGCCCCAGCATTTT | CSVGGGRSNQPQHF
NA | 17 | NA | TRBJ1-2 | TRBV14 | TGTGCCAGCAGCCAAGACCGGAGGACAGACTATCTCTATGGCTACACCTTC | CASSQDRRTDYLYGYTF
few | 17 | NA | TRBJ2-1 | TRBV4-3 | TGCGCCAGCAGCCCCCAGGGTCCGGGACCTAGGGTCAATGAGCAGTTCTTC | CASSPQGPGPRVNEQFF
NA | 15 | NA | TRBJ1-5 | TRBV20-1 | TGCAGTGCTAGAGTCAGGAAACAGAGCAATCAGCCCCAGCATTTT | CSARVRKQSNQPQHF
NA | 17 | TRBD1 | TRBJ1-1 | TRBV27 | TGTGCCAGCAGTTCAAGGGGGACAGGGGCCATGGGCACTGAAGCTTTCTTT | CASSSRGTGAMGTEAFF
NA | 11 | TRBD1 | TRBJ1-3 | TRBV29-1 | TGCAGCGTGAGGACAGGGGCCACCATATATTTT | CSVRTGATIYF
NA | 15 | TRBD1 | TRBJ2-5 | TRBV20-1 | TGCAGTGCTAGTCCTGGACAAGGGGGCTTTTCGACCCAGTACTTC | CSASPGQGGFSTQYF
few | 17 | NA | TRBJ2-3 | TRBV14 | TGTGCCAGCAGCCAACCAGACGGCGGAAGATACACAGATACGCAGTATTTT | CASSQPDGGRYTDTQYF
once | 15 | TRBD1 | TRBJ1-2 | TRBV4-3 | TGCGCCAGCAGCCAAGATACCAGGGGGAACTATGGCTACACCTTC | CASSQDTRGNYGYTF